This T cell receptor (beta chain) was sequenced for a study of cytomegalovirus exposure and HLA in healthy donors. Study context: Earlier, 150 million to 200 million T cells were analyzed, and fewer than 120 million unique TCR beta sequences were found among them.

To note about this clone: What it binds is unknown. The junction differs from germline at one of its ends, possibly a read error.

Per the germline V gene, CDR1 is SGHDN and CDR2 is FVKESK. The CDR3 length is 16 residues. Vbeta (60) and Jbeta (13) primers were used in the PCR. The data were produced by immunoSEQ multiplex PCR, yet TCRdb's version contains in-frame clones alone and is incomplete. The data contain 150,000 or so clones, 80% to 85% of them seen just once; the ten biggest clones take up 7% to 9%. Study-level points and caveats: One variant, a missense change in DCLRE1C, was linked in a later analysis to TCR beta V- and J-gene trimming. Further analysis, carried out later, found HLA-associated TCR beta chains more clonally expanded than equally common other chains.

This TCR was recovered from a male donor in good health and CMV-seropositive. The sample consisted of PBMCs. The rearrangement joins TRBV14 to TRBJ1-4; no clear D gene. The CDR3 spells CAGSRGRDATNEKLFF. CDR3 bases: TGTGCCGGCAGCCGAGGGAGGGATGCAACTAATGAAAAACTGTTTTTT.